Shown below are 12 T cell receptor beta chains from a single sample sequenced in a study of T cell responses to AZD1222 COVID-19 vaccine. Profiling relied on immunoSEQ multiplex PCR, and the TCRdb table lists in-frame clones only, not all of them. The repertoire has about 150,000 clones, roughly nine tenths of them found once; the top ten carry 6.9%. The sequencing used peripheral blood, collected after recovery from COVID-19. These receptor sequences come from an adult who had recovered from COVID-19.

The chain uses TRBV19 and TRBJ2-3; no definite D call. Germline assignment: CDR1 LNHDA and CDR2 SQIVND (reference sequence). This CDR3 is built from 14 residues. Trimming took off 5 bases at V and 5 bases at J, with 14 bases between the two ends. The CDR3 protein is CASSFVLDIDTQYF. CDR3 nucleotide sequence: TGTGCCAGTAGTTTTGTGTTAGATATAGATACGCAGTATTTT.

CDR3 protein: CASSVGLAGESEQFF. CDR3 DNA sequence: TGTGCCAGCAGCGTGGGACTAGCGGGAGAATCTGAGCAGTTCTTC. This sequence joins TRBV7-3 and TRBJ2-1; 14 positions match TRBD2. V shed 5 bases, J shed 9 bases, and the junction held 6 bases outside the gene matches. The CDR3 contains 15 residues. Germline V CDR1 and CDR2: SGHTA, FQGTGA.

The gene calls are TRBV5-1 and TRBJ2-1; 11 nucleotides agree with TRBD2. This CDR3 comprises 16 residues. Trimming cost V 4 bases and J 9 bases; bases outside gene matches: 12. The V gene's germline CDR1 is SGHRS and CDR2 YFSETQ. CDR3 DNA sequence: TGCGCCAGCAGCCTTGCCGGGACTAGCGGCTCTTCTGAGCAGTTCTTC. Translated: CASSLAGTSGSSEQFF.

This clone was observed a single time. The sample holds other DNA sequences that translate to the same CDR3. The V call is TRBV6-5, the J call TRBJ2-2; D uncertain. The CDR3 runs 11 residues. V gave up 8 bases and J gave up 6 bases, with 7 bases separating them. Germline V gene sequence: CDR1 MNHEY, CDR2 SVGAGI. CDR3: CASSRPGELFF. The CDR3 coding sequence is TGTGCCAGCTCCCGTCCCGGGGAGCTGTTTTTT.

V usage is TRBV7-2 and J usage is TRBJ1-5, with 10 bases fitting TRBD1. The V gene's germline CDR1 is SGHTA and CDR2 FQGNSA. The CDR3 contains 14 residues. After removal of 7 bases from V and 6 bases from J, the junction contained 6 bases not matched to a gene. The CDR3 DNA is TGTGCCAGCAACGACAGGGGGCAGGGTCAGCCCCAGCATTTT. It yields the protein CASNDRGQGQPQHF.

The chain has TRBV6-1 and TRBJ2-1; D is possibly TRBD1 (6 bases). The CDR3 runs to 14 residues. CDR1 and CDR2 (germline): MNHNS, SASEGT. V was cut by 1 base and J by 4 bases, with 8 bases left in between. The DNA for the CDR3 is TGTGCCAGCAGTGAAGGAGGGGGTTACAATGAGCAGTTCTTC. The encoded protein is CASSEGGGYNEQFF.

The chain uses TRBV6-5 and TRBJ2-2, with 9 bases aligning to TRBD2. Looked up from germline, CDR1 is MNHEY and CDR2 is SVGAGI. Trimming took 7 bases from V and 4 from J; bases not matched to a gene: 4. CDR3 length: 14 residues. The CDR3 region has the DNA TGTGCCAGCATAAGCGGGGGGTTCACCGGGGAGCTGTTTTTT. Encoded protein: CASISGGFTGELFF.

The V gene is TRBV7-2, the J gene TRBJ2-2; D is perhaps TRBD1 (5 bases). V was trimmed by 4 bases and J by 4 bases, leaving 16 bases between them. The CDR3 runs to 16 residues. Per the germline V gene, CDR1 is SGHTA and CDR2 is FQGNSA. The CDR3 region is CASSSTAGWGTGELFF. The CDR3 region has the DNA TGTGCCAGCAGCTCGACCGCAGGGTGGGGCACCGGGGAGCTGTTTTTT.

Concerning this clone: The sample has other DNA sequences that encode this CDR3 too. V is TRBV2 and J is TRBJ2-7; no reliable D call. The CDR3 sequence is 14 residues long. Looked up from germline, CDR1 is SNHLY and CDR2 is FYNNEI. V lost 3 bases, J lost 3 bases, and 12 bases lay in between. The CDR3 DNA reads as TGTGCCAGCAGTGAGGCAGGCCGGAACTACGAGCAGTACTTC. Translated, it gives CASSEAGRNYEQYF.

This chain links TRBV28 with TRBJ2-7; D assignment may be TRBD1 or TRBD2 (6 bases each). In germline, CDR1 is MDHEN, CDR2 SYDVKM. Trimming left V 6 bases short and J 7 bases short, with 16 bases between. The CDR3 is 13 residues long. This CDR3 reads CASRPGQSGEQYF. CDR3 sequence (DNA): TGTGCCAGCAGACCAGGACAGAGCGGGGAGCAGTACTTC.

The rearrangement uses TRBV5-4 and TRBJ2-3; TRBD2 aligns across 9 bases. J gave up 11 bases and V 4 bases, and 8 bases lay outside the gene matches. Per germline, CDR1 SGHNT and CDR2 YYREEE (reference sequence). The CDR3 loop spans 13 amino acids. This CDR3 reads CASSHDLAGEQYF. Here the CDR3 DNA reads TGTGCCAGCAGCCACGACTTAGCGGGGGAGCAGTATTTT.

The gene calls are TRBV19 and TRBJ1-5; TRBD1 is a possible D gene (5 bases). The V end lost 3 bases, the J end lost 3 bases, and 9 bases lay between the germline ends. Germline CDR1 reads LNHDA; CDR2 reads SQIVND (reference sequence). The CDR3 extends over 14 amino acids. The CDR3 loop is CASSMSGINQPQHF. CDR3 DNA: TGTGCCAGTAGTATGTCAGGGATCAATCAGCCCCAGCATTTT.